This section outlines one T cell receptor beta chain sequence together with its context. The sample originates from a study of blood T cell repertoires in COVID-19. Study overall: Samples taken during acute and convalescent COVID-19 were collected in the United States, Italy and Spain. PBMCs, B-cell-depleted T cells, or T cells were the source of the cDNA or gDNA that made up the material.

Original processing methods: Estimates of nucleated cell counts were drawn from the amplification of reference gene primers. TCRdb's copy holds only in-frame clones and misses some; the assay was immunoSEQ multiplex PCR. V, J and clone size are those of that table, while D and trimming were read from the DNA. The table lists about 170,000 clones, approximately 90% of them singletons. The CDR3 spans 15 residues. V lost 5 bases, J lost 6 bases, and 10 bases stayed unmatched. CDR1 SGHTA and CDR2 FQGNSA come from the germline V gene. Sequences were obtained from peripheral blood. The clonotype was recovered from a woman older than 75 in a cohort sampled during active or convalescent COVID-19. The chain uses TRBV7-2 and TRBJ2-7, with 10 positions matching TRBD1. Here the CDR3 reads CASSRPRQGASEQYF. The CDR3 nucleotides are TGTGCCAGCAGCCGCCCGAGACAGGGGGCCTCCGAGCAGTACTTC.